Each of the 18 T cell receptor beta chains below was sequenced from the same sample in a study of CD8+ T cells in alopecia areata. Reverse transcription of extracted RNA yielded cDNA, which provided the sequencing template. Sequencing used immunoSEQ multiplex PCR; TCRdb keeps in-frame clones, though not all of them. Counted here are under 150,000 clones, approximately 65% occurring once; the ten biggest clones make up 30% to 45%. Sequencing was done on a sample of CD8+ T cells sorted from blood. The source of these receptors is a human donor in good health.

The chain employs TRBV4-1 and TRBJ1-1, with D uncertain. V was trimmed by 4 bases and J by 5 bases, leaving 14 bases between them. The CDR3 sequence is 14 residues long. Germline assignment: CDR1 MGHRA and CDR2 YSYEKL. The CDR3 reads CASSPGQVGTEAFF. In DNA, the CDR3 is TGCGCCAGCAGCCCCGGCCAGGTGGGGACTGAAGCTTTCTTT.

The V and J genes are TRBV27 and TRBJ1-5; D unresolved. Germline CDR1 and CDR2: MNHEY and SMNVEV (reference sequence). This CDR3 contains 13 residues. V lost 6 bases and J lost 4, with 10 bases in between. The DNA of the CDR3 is TGTGCCAGCAGGCACGCAGGAAATCAGCCCCAGCATTTT. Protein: CASRHAGNQPQHF.

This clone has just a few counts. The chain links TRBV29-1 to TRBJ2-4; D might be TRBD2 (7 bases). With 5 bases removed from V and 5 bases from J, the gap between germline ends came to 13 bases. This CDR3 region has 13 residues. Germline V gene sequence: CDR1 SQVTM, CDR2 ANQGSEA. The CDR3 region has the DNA TGCAGCGTTCCGGGGGGCAATCAAAACATTCAGTACTTC. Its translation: CSVPGGNQNIQYF.

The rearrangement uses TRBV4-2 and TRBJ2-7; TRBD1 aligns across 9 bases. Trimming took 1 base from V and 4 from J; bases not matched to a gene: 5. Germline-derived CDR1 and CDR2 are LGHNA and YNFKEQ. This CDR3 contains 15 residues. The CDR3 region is CASSQVQGAKYEQYF. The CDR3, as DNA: TGTGCCAGCAGCCAAGTACAGGGGGCGAAGTACGAGCAGTACTTC.

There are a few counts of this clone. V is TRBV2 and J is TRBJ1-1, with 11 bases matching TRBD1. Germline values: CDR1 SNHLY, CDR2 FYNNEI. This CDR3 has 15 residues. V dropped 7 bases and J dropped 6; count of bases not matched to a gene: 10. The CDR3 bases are TGTGCCAGCAAGGTCGGGACAGGGGGAGTCGCTGAAGCTTTCTTT. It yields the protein CASKVGTGGVAEAFF.

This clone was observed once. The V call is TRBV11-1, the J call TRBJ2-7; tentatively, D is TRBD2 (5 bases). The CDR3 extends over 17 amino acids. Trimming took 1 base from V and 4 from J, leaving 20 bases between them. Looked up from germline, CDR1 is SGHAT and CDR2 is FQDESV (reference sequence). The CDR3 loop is CASSLGARSPPGYEQYF. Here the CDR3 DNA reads TGTGCCAGCAGCTTAGGGGCCAGAAGTCCCCCGGGATACGAGCAGTACTTC.

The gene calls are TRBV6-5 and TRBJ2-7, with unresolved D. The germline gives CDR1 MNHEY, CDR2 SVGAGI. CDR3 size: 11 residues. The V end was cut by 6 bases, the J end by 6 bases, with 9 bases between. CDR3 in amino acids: CASSRASEQYF. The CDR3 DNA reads TGTGCCAGCAGCCGCGCTAGCGAGCAGTACTTC.

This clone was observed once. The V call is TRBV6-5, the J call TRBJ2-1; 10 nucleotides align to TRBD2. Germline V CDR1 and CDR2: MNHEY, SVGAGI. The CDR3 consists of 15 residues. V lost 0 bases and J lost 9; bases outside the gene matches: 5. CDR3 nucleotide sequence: TGTGCCAGCAGTTACTCGCCTAGCGGGAGAGGTGAGCAGTTCTTC. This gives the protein CASSYSPSGRGEQFF.

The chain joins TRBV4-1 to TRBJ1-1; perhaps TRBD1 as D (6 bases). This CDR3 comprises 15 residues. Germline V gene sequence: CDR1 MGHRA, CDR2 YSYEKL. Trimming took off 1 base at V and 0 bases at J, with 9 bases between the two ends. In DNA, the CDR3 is TGCGCCAGCAGCCAAGTCCGGACAGTGAACACTGAAGCTTTCTTT. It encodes CASSQVRTVNTEAFF.

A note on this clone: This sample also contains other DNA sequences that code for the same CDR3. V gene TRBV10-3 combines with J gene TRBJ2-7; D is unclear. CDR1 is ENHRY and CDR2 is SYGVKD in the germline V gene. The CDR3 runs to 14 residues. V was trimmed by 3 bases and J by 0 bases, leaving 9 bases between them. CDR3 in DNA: TGTGCCATCAGTGATCCAGGTAGCTCCTACGAGCAGTACTTC. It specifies CAISDPGSSYEQYF.

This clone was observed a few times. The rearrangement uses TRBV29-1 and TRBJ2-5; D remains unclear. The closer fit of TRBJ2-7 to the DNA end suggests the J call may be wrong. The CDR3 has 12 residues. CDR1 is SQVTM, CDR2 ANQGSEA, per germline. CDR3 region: CSVEMVGAEQYF. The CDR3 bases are TGCAGCGTGGAGATGGTTGGCGCCGAGCAGTACTTC.

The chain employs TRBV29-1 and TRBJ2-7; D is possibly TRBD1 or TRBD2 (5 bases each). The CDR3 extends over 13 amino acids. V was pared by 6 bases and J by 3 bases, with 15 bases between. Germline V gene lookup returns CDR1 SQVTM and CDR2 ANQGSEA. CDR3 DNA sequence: TGCAGCGTAGGAACCGGGGCCGTCTACGAGCAGTACTTC. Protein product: CSVGTGAVYEQYF.

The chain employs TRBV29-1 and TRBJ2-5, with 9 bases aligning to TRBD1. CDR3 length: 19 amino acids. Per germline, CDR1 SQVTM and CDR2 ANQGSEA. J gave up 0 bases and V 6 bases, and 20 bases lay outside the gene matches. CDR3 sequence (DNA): TGCAGCGTCCGACCACTCCAAGGGGGACAGGGAGGGTACCAAGAGACCCAGTACTTC. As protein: CSVRPLQGGQGGYQETQYF.

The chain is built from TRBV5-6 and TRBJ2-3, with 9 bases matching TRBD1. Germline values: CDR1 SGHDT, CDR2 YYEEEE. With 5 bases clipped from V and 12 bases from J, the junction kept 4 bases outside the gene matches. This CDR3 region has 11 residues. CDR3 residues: CASSPGQGQYF. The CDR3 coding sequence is TGTGCCAGCAGTCCGGGACAGGGTCAGTATTTT.

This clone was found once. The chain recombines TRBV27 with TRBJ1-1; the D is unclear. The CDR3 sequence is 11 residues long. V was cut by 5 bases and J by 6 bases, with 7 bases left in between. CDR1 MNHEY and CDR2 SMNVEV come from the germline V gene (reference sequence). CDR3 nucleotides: TGTGCCAGCAGTAAGGGCGCTGAAGCTTTCTTT. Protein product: CASSKGAEAFF.

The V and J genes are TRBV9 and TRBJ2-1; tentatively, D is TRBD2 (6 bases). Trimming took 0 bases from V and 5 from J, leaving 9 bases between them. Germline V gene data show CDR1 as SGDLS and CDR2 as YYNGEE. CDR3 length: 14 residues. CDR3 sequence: CASSVASSDNEQFF. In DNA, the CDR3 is TGTGCCAGCAGCGTAGCCTCTAGCGACAATGAGCAGTTCTTC.

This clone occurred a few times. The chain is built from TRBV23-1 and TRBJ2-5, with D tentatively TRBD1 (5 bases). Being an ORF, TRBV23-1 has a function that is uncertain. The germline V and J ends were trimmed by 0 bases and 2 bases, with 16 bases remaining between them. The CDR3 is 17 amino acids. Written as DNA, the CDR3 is TGCGCCAGCAGTCAATCTCTCTCAGGACATTTGCAAGAGACCCAGTACTTC. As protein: CASSQSLSGHLQETQYF.

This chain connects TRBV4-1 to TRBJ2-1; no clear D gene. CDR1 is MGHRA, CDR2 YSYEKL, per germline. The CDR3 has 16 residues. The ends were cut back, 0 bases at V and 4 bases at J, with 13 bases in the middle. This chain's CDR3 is CASSQEGSQAYNEQFF. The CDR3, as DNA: TGCGCCAGCAGCCAAGAGGGCTCTCAAGCTTACAATGAGCAGTTCTTC.